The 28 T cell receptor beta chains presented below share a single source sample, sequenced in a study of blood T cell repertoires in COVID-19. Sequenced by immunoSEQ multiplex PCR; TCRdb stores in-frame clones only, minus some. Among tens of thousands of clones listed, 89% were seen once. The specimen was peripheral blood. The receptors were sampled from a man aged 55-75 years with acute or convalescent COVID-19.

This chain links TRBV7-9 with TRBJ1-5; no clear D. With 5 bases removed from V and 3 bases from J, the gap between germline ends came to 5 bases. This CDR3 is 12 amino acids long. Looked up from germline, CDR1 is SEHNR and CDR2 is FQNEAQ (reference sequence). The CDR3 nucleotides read TGTGCCAGCAGCCCCATCAATCAGCCCCAGCATTTT. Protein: CASSPINQPQHF. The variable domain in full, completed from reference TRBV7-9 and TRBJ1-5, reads DTGVSQNPRHKITKRGQNVTFRCDPISEHNRLYWYRQTLGQGPEFLTYFQNEAQLEKSRLLSDRFSAERPKGSFSTLEIQRTEQGDSAMYLCASSPINQPQHFGDGTRLSIL.

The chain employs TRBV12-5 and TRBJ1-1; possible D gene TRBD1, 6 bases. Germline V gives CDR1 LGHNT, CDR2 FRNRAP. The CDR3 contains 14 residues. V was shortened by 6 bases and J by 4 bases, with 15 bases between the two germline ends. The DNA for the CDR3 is TGTGCTAGTGGGAACAGGGAGGGGTTCACTGAAGCTTTCTTT. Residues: CASGNREGFTEAFF.

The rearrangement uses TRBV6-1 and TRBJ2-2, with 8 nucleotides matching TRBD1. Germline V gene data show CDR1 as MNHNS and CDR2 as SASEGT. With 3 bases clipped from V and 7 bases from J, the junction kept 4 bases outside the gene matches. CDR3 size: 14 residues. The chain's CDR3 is CASSESTGGGELFF. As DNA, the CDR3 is TGTGCCAGCAGTGAGTCCACAGGGGGCGGGGAGCTGTTTTTT.

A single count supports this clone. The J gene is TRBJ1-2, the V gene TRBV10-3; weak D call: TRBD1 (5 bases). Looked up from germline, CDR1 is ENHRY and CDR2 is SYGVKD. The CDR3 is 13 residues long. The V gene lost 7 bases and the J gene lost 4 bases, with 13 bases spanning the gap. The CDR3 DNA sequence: TGTGCCATCACCGAAGGGGATGTCTATGGCTACACCTTC. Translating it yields CAITEGDVYGYTF.

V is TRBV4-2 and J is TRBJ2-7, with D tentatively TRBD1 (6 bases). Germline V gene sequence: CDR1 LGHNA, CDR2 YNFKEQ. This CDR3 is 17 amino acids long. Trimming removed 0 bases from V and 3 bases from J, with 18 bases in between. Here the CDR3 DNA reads TGTGCCAGCAGCCAAGATAACTCGGACAGCTACTTCTACGAGCAGTACTTC. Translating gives CASSQDNSDSYFYEQYF.

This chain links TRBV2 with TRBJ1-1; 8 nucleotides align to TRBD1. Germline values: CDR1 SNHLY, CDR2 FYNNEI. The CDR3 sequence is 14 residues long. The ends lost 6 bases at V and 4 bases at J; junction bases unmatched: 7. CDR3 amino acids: CASRKQGEVTEAFF. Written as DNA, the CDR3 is TGTGCCAGCAGGAAACAGGGGGAGGTCACTGAAGCTTTCTTT.

The CDR3 sequence: CASSRDRGSPDTQYF. The CDR3 DNA sequence: TGTGCCAGCAGCCGGGACAGGGGCTCGCCAGATACGCAGTATTTT. V gene TRBV6-5 combines with J gene TRBJ2-3, with 10 bases lining up with TRBD1. Trimming at V came to 6 bases and at J to 4 bases, leaving 7 bases not matched to a gene. This CDR3 comprises 15 residues. CDR1 MNHEY and CDR2 SVGAGI come from the germline V gene.

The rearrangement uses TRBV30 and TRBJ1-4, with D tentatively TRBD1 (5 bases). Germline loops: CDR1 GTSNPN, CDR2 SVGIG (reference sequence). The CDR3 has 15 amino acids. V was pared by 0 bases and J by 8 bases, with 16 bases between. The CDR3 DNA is TGTGCCTGGAGTGTACCGGGCAGGGCGGGGGAAAAACTGTTTTTT. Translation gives CAWSVPGRAGEKLFF.

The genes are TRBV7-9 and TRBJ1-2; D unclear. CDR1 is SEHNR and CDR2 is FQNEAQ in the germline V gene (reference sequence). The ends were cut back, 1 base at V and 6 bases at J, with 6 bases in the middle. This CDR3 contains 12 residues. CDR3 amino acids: CASSLGSNGYTF. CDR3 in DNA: TGTGCCAGCAGCTTAGGGAGCAATGGCTACACCTTC. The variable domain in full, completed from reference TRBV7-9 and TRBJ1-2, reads DTGVSQNPRHKITKRGQNVTFRCDPISEHNRLYWYRQTLGQGPEFLTYFQNEAQLEKSRLLSDRFSAERPKGSFSTLEIQRTEQGDSAMYLCASSLGSNGYTFGSGTRLTVV.

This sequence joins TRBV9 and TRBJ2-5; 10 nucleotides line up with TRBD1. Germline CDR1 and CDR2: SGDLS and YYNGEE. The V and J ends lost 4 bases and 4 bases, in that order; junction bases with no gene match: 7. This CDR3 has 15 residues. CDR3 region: CASSTTGTGVETQYF. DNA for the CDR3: TGTGCCAGCAGCACGACCGGGACAGGGGTAGAGACCCAGTACTTC. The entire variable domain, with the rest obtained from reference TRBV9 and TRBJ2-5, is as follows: DSGVTQTPKHLITATGQRVTLRCSPRSGDLSVYWYQQSLDQGLQFLIQYYNGEERAKGNILERFSAQQFPDLHSELNLSSLELGDSALYFCASSTTGTGVETQYFGPGTRLLVL.

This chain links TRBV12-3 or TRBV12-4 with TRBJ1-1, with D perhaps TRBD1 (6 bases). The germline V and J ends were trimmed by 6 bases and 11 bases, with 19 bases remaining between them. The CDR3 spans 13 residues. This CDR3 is CASSVIGGRVAFF. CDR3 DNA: TGTGCCAGCAGCGTGATCGGGGGGCGGGTCGCTTTCTTT.

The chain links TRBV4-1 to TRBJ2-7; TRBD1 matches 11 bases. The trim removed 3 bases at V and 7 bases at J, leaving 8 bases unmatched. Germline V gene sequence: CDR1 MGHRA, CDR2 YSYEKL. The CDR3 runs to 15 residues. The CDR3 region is CASSHPGQGVREQYF. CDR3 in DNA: TGCGCCAGCAGCCATCCGGGACAGGGGGTGAGGGAGCAGTACTTC.

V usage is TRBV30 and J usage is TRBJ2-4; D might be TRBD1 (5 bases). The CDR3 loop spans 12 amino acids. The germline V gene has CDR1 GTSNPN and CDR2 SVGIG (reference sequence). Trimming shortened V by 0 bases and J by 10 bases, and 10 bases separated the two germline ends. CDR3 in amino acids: CAWSVVREIQYF. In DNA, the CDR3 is TGTGCCTGGAGTGTAGTCAGGGAAATTCAGTACTTC.

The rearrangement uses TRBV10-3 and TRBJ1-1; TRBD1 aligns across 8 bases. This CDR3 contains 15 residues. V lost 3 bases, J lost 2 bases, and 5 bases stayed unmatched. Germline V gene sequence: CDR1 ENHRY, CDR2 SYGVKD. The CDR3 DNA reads TGTGCCATCAGTGAATTGGGACAGGCCAACACTGAAGCTTTCTTT. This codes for CAISELGQANTEAFF.

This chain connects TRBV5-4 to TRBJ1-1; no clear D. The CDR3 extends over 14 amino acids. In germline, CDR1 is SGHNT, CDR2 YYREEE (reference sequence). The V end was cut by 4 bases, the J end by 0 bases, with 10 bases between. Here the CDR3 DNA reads TGTGCCAGCAGCGACACCGGGATGAACACTGAAGCTTTCTTT. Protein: CASSDTGMNTEAFF. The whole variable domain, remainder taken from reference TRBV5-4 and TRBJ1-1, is ETGVTQSPTHLIKTRGQQVTLRCSSQSGHNTVSWYQQALGQGPQFIFQYYREEENGRGNFPPRFSGLQFPNYSSELNVNALELDDSALYLCASSDTGMNTEAFFGQGTRLTVV.

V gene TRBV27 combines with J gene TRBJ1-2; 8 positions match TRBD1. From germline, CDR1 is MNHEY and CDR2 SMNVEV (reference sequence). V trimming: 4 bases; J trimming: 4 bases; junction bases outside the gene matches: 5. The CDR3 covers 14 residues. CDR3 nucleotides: TGTGCCAGCAGTTCAACAGGGGGGAGCTATGGCTACACCTTC. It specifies CASSSTGGSYGYTF.

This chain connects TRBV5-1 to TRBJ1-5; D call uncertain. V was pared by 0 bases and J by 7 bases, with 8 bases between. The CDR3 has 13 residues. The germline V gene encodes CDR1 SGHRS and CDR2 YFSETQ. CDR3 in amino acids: CASSLGEGQPQHF. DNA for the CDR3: TGCGCCAGCAGCTTGGGGGAGGGCCAGCCCCAGCATTTT.

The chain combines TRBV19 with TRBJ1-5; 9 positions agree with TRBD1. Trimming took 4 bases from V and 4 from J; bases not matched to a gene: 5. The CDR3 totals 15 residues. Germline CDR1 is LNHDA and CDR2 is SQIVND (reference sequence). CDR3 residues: CASSTQGQGNQPQHF. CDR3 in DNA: TGTGCCAGTAGTACACAGGGACAGGGTAATCAGCCCCAGCATTTT.

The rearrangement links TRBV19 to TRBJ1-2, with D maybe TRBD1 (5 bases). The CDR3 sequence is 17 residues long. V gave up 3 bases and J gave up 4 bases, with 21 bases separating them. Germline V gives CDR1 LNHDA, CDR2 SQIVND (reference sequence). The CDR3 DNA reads TGTGCCAGTAGTATTCAGGGCAGTCTAAAAAGTGTCTATGGCTACACCTTC. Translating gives CASSIQGSLKSVYGYTF.

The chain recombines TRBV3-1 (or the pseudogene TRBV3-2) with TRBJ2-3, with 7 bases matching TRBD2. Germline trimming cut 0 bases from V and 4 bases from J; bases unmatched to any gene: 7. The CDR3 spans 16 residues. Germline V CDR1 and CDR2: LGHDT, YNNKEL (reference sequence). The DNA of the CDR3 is TGTGCCAGCAGCCAAGATGGCGGGGGACCGGCAGATACGCAGTATTTT. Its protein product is CASSQDGGGPADTQYF.

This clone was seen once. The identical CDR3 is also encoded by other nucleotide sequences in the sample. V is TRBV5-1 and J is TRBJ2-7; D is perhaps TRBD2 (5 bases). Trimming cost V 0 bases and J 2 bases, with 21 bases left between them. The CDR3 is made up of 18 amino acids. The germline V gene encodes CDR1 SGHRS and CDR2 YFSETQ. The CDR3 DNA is TGCGCCAGCAGCTTGGGGCTAAGGACTGCGGACGACCCCTACGAGCAGTACTTC. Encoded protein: CASSLGLRTADDPYEQYF.

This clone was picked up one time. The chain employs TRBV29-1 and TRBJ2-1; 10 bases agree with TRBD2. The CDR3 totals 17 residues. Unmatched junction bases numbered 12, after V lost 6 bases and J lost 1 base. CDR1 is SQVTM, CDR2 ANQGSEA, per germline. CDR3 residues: CSVEPRFSGGSYNEQFF. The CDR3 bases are TGCAGCGTCGAACCAAGATTTAGCGGGGGGTCCTACAATGAGCAGTTCTTC.

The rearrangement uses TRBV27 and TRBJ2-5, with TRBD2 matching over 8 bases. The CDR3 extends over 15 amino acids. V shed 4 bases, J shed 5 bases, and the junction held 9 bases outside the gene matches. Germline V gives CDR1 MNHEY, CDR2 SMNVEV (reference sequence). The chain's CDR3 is CASSWSGGRGETQYF. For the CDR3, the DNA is TGTGCCAGCAGTTGGTCGGGAGGGAGGGGTGAGACCCAGTACTTC.

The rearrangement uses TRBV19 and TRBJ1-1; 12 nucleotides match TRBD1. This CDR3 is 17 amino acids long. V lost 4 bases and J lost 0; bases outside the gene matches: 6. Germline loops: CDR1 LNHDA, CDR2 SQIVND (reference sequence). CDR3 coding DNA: TGTGCCAGTAGTAAACGGGACAGGGGGCTTATGAACACTGAAGCTTTCTTT. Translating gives CASSKRDRGLMNTEAFF. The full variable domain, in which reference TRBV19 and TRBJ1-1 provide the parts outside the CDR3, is DGGITQSPKYLFRKEGQNVTLSCEQNLNHDAMYWYRQDPGQGLRLIYYSQIVNDFQKGDIAEGYSVSREKKESFPLTVTSAQKNPTAFYLCASSKRDRGLMNTEAFFGQGTRLTVV.

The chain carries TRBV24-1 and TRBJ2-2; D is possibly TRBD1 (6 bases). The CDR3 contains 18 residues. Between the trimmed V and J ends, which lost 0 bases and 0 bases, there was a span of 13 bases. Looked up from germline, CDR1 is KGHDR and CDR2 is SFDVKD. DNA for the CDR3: TGTGCCACCAGTGATTTGCAGGGGCAGGAATCGAACACCGGGGAGCTGTTTTTT. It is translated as CATSDLQGQESNTGELFF.

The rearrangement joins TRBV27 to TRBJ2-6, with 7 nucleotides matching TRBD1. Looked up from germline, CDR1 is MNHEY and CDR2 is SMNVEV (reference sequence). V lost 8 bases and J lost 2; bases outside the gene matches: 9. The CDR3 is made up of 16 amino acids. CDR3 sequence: CASGPIGTAGANVLTF. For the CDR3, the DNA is TGTGCCAGCGGGCCGATAGGGACAGCTGGGGCCAACGTCCTGACTTTC.

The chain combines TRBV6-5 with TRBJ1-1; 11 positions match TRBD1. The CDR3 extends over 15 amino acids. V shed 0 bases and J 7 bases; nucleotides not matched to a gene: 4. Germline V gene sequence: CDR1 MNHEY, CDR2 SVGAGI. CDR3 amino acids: CASSYSDRGRREAFF. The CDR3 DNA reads TGTGCCAGCAGTTACTCGGACAGGGGGCGGCGTGAAGCTTTCTTT.

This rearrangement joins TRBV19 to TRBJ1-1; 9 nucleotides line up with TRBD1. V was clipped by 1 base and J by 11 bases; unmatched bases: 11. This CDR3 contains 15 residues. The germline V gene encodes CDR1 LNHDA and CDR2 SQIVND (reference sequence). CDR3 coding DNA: TGTGCCAGTAGTATAGGCCCGGACAGGGGACTGTCGGCTTTCTTT. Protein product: CASSIGPDRGLSAFF.